This TCR beta chain derives from a study of blood T cell repertoires in COVID-19. Study-level information: Acute and convalescent COVID-19 samples came from the United States, Italy and Spain. PBMCs, B-cell-depleted T cells, or T cells were the source of the cDNA or gDNA that made up the material.

Authors' methods: Reference gene primers were amplified, and this amplification served to estimate nucleated cell counts. Here immunoSEQ multiplex PCR was the method, and the copy in TCRdb shows in-frame clones only, minus some. D and trimming were read from the DNA, whereas the V and J calls and clone size are those reported in that table. This table holds over 85,000 clones, around 90% found once. CDR3 size: 15 residues. The germline CDR1 and CDR2 sequences are SGHRS and YFSETQ. V was clipped by 0 bases and J by 2 bases; unmatched bases: 3. The receptor's source is a man aged 45-60 years with active or convalescent COVID-19. The chain combines TRBV5-1 with TRBJ2-5; the match to TRBD1 covers 8 bases. Sequencing used peripheral blood. The CDR3 sequence: CASSLDRGLQETQYF. The DNA of the CDR3 is TGCGCCAGCAGCTTGGACAGGGGGTTACAAGAGACCCAGTACTTC.